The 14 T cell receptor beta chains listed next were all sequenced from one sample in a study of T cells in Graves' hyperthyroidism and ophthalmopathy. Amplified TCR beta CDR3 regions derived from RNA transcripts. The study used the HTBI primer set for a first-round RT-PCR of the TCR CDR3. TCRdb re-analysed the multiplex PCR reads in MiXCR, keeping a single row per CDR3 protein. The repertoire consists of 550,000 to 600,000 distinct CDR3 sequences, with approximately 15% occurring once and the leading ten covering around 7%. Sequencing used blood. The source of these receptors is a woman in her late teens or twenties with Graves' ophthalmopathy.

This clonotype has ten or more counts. The CDR3 region has the DNA TGTGCCAGGACCCCTCGCGGGGATAGGGAAACAGATACGCAGTATTTT. This encodes CARTPRGDRETDTQYF. The V call is TRBV2, the J call TRBJ2-3, with D perhaps TRBD2 (6 bases). V lost 9 bases to trimming and J lost 3 bases, with 22 bases between them. Per the germline V gene, CDR1 is SNHLY and CDR2 is FYNNEI. The CDR3 totals 16 residues.

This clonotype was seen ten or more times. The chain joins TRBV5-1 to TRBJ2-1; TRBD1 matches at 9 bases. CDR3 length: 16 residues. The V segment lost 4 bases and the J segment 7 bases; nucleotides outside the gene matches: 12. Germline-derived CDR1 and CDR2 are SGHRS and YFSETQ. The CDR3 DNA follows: TGCGCCAGCAGCACATCCACAGGGGGCGCGGGTAATGAGCAGTTCTTC. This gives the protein CASSTSTGGAGNEQFF.

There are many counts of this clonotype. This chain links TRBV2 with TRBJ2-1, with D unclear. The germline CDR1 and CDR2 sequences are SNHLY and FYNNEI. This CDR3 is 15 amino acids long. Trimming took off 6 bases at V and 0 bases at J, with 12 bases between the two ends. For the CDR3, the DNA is TGTGCCAGCAGGCCGGGCCACCTCTCCTACAATGAGCAGTTCTTC. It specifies CASRPGHLSYNEQFF.

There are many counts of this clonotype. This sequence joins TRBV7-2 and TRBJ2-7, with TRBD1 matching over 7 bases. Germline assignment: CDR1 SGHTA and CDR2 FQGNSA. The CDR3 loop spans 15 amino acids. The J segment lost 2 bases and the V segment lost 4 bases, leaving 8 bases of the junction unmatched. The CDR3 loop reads CASSSDLRGTYEQYF. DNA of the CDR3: TGTGCCAGCAGCTCTGACCTCAGGGGGACCTACGAGCAGTACTTC.

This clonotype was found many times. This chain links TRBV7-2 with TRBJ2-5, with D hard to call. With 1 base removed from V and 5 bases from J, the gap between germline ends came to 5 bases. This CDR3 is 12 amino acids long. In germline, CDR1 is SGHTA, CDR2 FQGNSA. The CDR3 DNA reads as TGTGCCAGCAGCTTAGTTGTGGAGACCCAGTACTTC. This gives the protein CASSLVVETQYF. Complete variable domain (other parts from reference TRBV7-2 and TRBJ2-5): GAGVSQSPSNKVTEKGKDVELRCDPISGHTALYWYRQSLGQGLEFLIYFQGNSAPDKSGLPSDRFSAERTGGSVSTLTIQRTQQEDSAVYLCASSLVVETQYFGPGTRLLVL.

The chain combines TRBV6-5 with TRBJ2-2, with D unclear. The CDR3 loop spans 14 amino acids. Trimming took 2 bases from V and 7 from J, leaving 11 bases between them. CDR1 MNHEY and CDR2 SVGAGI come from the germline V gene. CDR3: CASSYAGRSGELFF. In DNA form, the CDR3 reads TGTGCCAGCAGTTACGCCGGGCGGAGCGGGGAGCTGTTTTTT.

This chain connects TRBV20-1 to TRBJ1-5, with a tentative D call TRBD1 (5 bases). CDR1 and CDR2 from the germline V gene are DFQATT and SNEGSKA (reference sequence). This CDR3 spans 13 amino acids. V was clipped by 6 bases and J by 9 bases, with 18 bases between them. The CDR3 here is CSAEGTADRPQHF. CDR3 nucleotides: TGCAGTGCAGAGGGGACCGCGGATCGGCCCCAGCATTTT.

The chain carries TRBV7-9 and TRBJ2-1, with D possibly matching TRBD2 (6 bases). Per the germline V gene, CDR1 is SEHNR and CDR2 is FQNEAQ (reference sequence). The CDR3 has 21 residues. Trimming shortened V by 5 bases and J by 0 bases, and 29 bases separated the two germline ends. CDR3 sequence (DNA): TGTGCCAGCAGCCTCTTAGGTGGGACTCTTTACCTGTGGAGCTCCTACAATGAGCAGTTCTTC. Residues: CASSLLGGTLYLWSSYNEQFF.

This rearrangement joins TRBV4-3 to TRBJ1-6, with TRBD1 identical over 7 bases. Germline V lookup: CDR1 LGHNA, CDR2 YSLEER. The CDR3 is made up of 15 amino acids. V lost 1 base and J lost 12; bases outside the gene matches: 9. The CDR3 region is CASSQAWTGGQPLHF. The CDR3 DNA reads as TGCGCCAGCAGCCAAGCGTGGACAGGAGGTCAACCCCTCCACTTT.

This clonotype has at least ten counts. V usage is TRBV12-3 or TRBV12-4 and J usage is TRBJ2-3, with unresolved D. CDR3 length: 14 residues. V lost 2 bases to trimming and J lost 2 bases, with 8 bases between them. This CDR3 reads CASSLNPPTDTQYF. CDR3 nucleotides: TGTGCCAGCAGTTTAAATCCCCCCACAGATACGCAGTATTTT.

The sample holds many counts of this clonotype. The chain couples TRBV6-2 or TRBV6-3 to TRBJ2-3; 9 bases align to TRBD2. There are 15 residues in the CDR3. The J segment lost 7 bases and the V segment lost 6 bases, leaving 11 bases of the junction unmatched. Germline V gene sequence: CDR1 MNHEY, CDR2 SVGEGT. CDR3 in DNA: TGTGCCAGCAGCCCCCCCGGGGGACTAGCTTATACGCAGTATTTT. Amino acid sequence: CASSPPGGLAYTQYF.

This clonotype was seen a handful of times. The CDR3 nucleotides are TGTGCCAGCTCACGGGTACAGGAGAGCTCCTACGAGCAGTACTTC. This codes for CASSRVQESSYEQYF. V is TRBV5-6 and J is TRBJ2-7; a weak D match, TRBD1 (5 bases). Trimming removed 7 bases from V and 0 bases from J, with 17 bases in between. The CDR3 extends over 15 amino acids. Germline loops: CDR1 SGHDT, CDR2 YYEEEE.

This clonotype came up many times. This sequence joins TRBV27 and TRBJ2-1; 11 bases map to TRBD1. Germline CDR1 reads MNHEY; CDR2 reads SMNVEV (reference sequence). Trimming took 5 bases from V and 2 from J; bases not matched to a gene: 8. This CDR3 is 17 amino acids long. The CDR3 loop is CASSIYWTGGPYNEQFF. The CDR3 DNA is TGTGCCAGCAGTATTTATTGGACAGGGGGCCCCTACAATGAGCAGTTCTTC.

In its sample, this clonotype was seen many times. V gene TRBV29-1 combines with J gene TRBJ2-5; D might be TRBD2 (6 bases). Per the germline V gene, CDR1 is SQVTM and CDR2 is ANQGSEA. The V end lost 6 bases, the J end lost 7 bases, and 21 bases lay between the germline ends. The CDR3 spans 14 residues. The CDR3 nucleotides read TGCAGCGTCCCCAAGGGAGGAACCCAGGGGACCCAGTACTTC. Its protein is CSVPKGGTQGTQYF.